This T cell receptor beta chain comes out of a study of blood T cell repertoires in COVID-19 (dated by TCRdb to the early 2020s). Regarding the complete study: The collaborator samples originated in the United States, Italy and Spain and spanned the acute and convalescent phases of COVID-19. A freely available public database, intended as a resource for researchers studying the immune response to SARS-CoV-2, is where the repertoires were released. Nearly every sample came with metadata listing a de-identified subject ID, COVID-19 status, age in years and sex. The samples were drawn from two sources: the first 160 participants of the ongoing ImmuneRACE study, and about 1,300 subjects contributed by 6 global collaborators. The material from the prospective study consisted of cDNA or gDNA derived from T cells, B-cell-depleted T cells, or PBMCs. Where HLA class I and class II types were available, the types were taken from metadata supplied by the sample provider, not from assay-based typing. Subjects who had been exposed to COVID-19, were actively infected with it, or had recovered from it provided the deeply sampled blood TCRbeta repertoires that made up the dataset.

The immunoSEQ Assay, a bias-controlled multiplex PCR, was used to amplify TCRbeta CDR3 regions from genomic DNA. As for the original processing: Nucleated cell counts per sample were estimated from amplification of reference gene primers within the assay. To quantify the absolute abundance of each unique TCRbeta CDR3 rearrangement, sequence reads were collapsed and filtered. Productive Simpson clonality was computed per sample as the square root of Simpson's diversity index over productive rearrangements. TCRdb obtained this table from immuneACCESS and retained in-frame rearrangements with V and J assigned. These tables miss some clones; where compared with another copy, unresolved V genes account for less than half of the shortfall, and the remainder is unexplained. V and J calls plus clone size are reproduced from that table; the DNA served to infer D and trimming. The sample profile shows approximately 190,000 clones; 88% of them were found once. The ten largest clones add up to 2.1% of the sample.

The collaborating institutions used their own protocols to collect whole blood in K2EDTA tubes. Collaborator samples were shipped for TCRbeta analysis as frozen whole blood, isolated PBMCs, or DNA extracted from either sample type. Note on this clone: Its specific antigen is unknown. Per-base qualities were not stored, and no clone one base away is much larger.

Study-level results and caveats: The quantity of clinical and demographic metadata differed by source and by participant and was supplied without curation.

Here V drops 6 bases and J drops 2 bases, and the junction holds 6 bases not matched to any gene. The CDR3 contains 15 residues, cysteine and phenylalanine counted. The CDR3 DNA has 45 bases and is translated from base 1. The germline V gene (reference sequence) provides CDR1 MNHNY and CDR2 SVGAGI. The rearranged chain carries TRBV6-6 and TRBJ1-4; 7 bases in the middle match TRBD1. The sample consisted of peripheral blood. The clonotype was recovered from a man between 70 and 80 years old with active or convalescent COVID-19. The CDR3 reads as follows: CASRPRTGTNEKLFF. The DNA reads TGTGCCAGCAGACCCAGGACAGGTACTAATGAAAAACTGTTTTTT.